This T cell receptor (beta chain) came from a study of T cells in Graves' hyperthyroidism and ophthalmopathy. Regarding the study as a whole: Blood also contained most expanded thyroid clonotypes above 0.001. In the analysis, a 13 V-J model separated ophthalmopathy from stable hyperthyroidism. Ophthalmopathy, which appeared later, was predicted by the model a median about 6 months before onset.

Patients with ophthalmopathy all had a Clinical Activity Score of at least 3, a NOSPECS grade of at least 4 and duration under 3 months. RNA transcripts provided the source from which TCR beta CDR3 regions were amplified. RT-PCR in the first round (using the HTBI primer set) targeted the TCR CDR3. TCRdb re-derived calls from the multiplex PCR reads in MiXCR, one entry per CDR3 protein. The table lists around 570,000 distinct CDR3 sequences, approximately 20% of them singletons, with approximately 50% in the top ten. V lost 10 bases and J 2 bases, leaving 14 bases between the germline ends. This CDR3 is 13 amino acids long. Germline CDR1 MNHEY, CDR2 SVGEGT. In regard to this clonotype: Its antigen is not known.

The V call is TRBV6-2 or TRBV6-3, the J call TRBJ1-2, with D possibly matching TRBD1 (6 bases). Sequencing was performed on blood. This sequence originates from a man aged 40-55 years with Graves' ophthalmopathy. The CDR3 DNA follows: TGTGCCATCCGACGGGGGCTGAACTATGGCTACACCTTC. This translates into CAIRRGLNYGYTF.